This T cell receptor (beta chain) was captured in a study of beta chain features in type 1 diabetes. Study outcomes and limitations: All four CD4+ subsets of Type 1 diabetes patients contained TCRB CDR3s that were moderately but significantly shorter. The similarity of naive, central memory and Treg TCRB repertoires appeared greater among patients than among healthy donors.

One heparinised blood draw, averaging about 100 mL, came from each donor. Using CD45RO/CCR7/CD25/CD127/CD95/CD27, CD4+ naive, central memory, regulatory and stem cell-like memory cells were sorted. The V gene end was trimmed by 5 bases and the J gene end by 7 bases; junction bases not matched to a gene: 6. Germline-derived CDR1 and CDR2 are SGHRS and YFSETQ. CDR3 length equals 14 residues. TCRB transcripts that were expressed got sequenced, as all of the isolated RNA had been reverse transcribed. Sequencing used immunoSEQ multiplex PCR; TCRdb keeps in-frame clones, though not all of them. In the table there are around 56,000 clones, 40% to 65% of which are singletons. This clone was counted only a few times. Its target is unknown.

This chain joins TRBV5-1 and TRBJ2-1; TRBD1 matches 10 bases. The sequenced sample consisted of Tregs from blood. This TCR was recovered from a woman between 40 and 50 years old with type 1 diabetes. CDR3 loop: CASRGQGGRNEQFF. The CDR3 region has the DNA TGCGCCAGCAGAGGACAGGGGGGACGGAATGAGCAGTTCTTC.